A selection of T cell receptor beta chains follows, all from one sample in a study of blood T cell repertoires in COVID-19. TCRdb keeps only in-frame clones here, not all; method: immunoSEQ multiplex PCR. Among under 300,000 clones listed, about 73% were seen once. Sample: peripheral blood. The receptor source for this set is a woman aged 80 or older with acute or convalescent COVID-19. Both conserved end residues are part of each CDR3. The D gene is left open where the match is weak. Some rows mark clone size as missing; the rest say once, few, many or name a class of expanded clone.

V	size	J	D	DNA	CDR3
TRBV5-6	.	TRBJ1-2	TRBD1	TGTGCCAGCAGCCCCATCAGGGGGAGCTATGGCTACACCTTC	CASSPIRGSYGYTF
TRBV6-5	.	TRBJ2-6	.	TGTGCCAGCGGAGACAGAGGTGGGGCCAACGTCCTGACTTTC	CASGDRGGANVLTF
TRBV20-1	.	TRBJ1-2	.	TGCAGTGCTAGAGTGGGGGCTGGCTACACCTTC	CSARVGAGYTF
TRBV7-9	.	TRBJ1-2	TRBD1	TGTGCCAGCAGCCCACCGACAGGGTATGGCTACACCTTC	CASSPPTGYGYTF
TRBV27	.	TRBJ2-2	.	TGTGCCAGCAGGCAGGGTGGGGAATCCGGGGAGCTGTTTTTT	CASRQGGESGELFF
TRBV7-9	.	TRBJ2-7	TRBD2	TGTGCCAGCAGCTTACGGGGGGGCGGCTACGAGCAGTACTTC	CASSLRGGGYEQYF
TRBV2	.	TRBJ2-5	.	TGTGCCAGCAGTGAAACAGGGCGGCAAGAGACCCAGTACTTC	CASSETGRQETQYF
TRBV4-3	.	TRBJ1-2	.	TGCGCCAGCAGCCAAGACTGGGGCGCCTACTATGGCTACACCTTC	CASSQDWGAYYGYTF
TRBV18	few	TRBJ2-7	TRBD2	TGTGCCAGCTCTTTCGGACTAGCGGGAGGGTCCTCCTACGAGCAGTACTTC	CASSFGLAGGSSYEQYF
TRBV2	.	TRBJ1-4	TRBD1	TGTGCCAGCAGTTGGGACAGATCTAATGAAAAACTGTTTTTT	CASSWDRSNEKLFF
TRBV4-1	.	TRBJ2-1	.	TGCGCCAGCAGCCAAGGTCTAGGTACCTACAATGAGCAGTTCTTC	CASSQGLGTYNEQFF
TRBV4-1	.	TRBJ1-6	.	TGCGCCAGCAGCCAATCCGAGACACGGGGTAATTCACCCCTCCACTTT	CASSQSETRGNSPLHF
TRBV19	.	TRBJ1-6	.	TGTGCCAGTAGTATCATGCAGCGGGGGTCGGGGAATTCACCCCTCCACTTT	CASSIMQRGSGNSPLHF
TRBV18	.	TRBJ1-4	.	TGTGCCAGCTCACCACTGGGGAGGGGGGATGAAAAACTGTTTTTT	CASSPLGRGDEKLFF
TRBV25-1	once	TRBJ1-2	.	TGTGCCAGCAGTGAAGGAGGATATGGCTACACCTTC	CASSEGGYGYTF
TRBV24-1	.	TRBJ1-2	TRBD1	TGTGCCACCAGTGCGGGACAGGGCTATGGCTACACCTTC	CATSAGQGYGYTF
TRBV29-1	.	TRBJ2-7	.	TGCAGCGTTGACCAGGGCGGCGACGAGCAGTACTTC	CSVDQGGDEQYF
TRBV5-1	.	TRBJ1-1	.	TGCGCCAGCAGCTTCGCCGGCGGAGCTTTCTTT	CASSFAGGAFF
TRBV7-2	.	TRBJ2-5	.	TGTGCCAGCAGCTTAGCGGTCAGTGAGACCCAGTACTTC	CASSLAVSETQYF
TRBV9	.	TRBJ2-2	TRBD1	TGTGCCAGCAGCGTATTCGACAGGGGGCTTACCGGGGAGCTGTTTTTT	CASSVFDRGLTGELFF
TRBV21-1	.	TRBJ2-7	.	TGTGCCAGCACCCCGACAGGGGGCGATTCCTACGAGCAGTACTTC	CASTPTGGDSYEQYF
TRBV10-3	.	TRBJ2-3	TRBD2	TGTGCCATCAGCCCAGGACTAGCGGGAGGTACCACAGATACGCAGTATTTT	CAISPGLAGGTTDTQYF
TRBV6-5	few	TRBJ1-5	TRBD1	TGTGCCAGCAGTTTCGACAGGGGGCGACAGCCCCAGCATTTT	CASSFDRGRQPQHF
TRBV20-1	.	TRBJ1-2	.	TGCAGTGCCCCCAACGGCTATGGCTACACCTTC	CSAPNGYGYTF
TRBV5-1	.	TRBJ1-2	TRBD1	TGCGCCAGCAGCTCCGGGACAGGGCGCGGCTACACCTTC	CASSSGTGRGYTF
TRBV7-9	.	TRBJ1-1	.	TGTGCCAGCAGCTCACACAGCGGCCGGGGCACTGAAGCTTTCTTT	CASSSHSGRGTEAFF
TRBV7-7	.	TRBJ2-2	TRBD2	TGTGCCAGCAGCTTGGGCGGGGGTTACACCGGGGAGCTGTTTTTT	CASSLGGGYTGELFF
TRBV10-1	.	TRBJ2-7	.	TGCGCCAGCAGTAAGGATAGCCCCTACGAGCAGTACTTC	CASSKDSPYEQYF
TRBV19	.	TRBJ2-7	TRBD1	TGTGCCAGTAGCCCGGGACAGAGAACCTACGAGCAGTACTTC	CASSPGQRTYEQYF
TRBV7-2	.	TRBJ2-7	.	TGTGCCAGCAGCTTTCCCGGAGGGAAGCAGTACTTC	CASSFPGGKQYF
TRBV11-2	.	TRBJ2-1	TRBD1	TGTGCCAGCAGCTTAGATCAGGGGGCGCGTATTGAGCAGTTCTTC	CASSLDQGARIEQFF
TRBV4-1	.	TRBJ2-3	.	TGCGCCAGCAGCCTCAGGGAGGGCACAGATACGCAGTATTTT	CASSLREGTDTQYF
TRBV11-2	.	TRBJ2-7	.	TGTGCCAGCACCCCAGGGAACGAGCAGTACTTC	CASTPGNEQYF
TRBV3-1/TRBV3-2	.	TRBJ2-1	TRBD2	TGTGCCAGCAGCCAGGTTGGGGCTGGGAGGGCCTACAATGAGCAGTTCTTC	CASSQVGAGRAYNEQFF
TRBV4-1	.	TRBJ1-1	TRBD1	TGCGCCAGCAGCCCCACAGGGGAGAGCACTGAAGCTTTCTTT	CASSPTGESTEAFF
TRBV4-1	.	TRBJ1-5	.	TGCGCCAGCAGCCAAGTAATGGCGGGGGATCAGCCCCAGCATTTT	CASSQVMAGDQPQHF
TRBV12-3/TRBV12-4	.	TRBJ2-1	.	TGTGCCAGCAGTTTAGTACAGGGCGGGGAGCAGTTCTTC	CASSLVQGGEQFF
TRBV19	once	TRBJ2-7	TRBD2	TGTGCCAGTAGCTCCCCGGGACTAGCGGGAACTACCTACGAGCAGTACTTC	CASSSPGLAGTTYEQYF
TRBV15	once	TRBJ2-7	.	TGTGCCACCAGCAGAGACGGACTTGGAACCTACGAGCAGTACTTC	CATSRDGLGTYEQYF
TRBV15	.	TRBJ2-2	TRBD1	TGTGCCACCAGCAGAAACAGGGGGCTGGGCACCGGGGAGCTGTTTTTT	CATSRNRGLGTGELFF
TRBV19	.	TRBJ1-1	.	TGTGCCACCCATCAGGGCTTGAACACTGAAGCTTTCTTT	CATHQGLNTEAFF
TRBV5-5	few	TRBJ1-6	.	TGTGCCAGCAGCTTGGACCATGCGTACGATTCACCCCTCCACTTT	CASSLDHAYDSPLHF
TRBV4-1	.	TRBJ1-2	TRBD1	TGCGCCAGCAGTCGACAGGGGGTCTCGATTGAGTATGGCTACACCTTC	CASSRQGVSIEYGYTF
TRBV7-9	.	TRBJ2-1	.	TGTGCCAGCAGCCTACTATCCTCCAGTGAGCAGTTCTTC	CASSLLSSSEQFF
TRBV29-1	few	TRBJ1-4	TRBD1	TGCAGCGCTCAGGGGGCCTCTAATGAAAAACTGTTTTTT	CSAQGASNEKLFF
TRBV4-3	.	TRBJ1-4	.	TGCGCCAGCAGCCAAGATTTGCGACAGAGAAATGAAAAACTGTTTTTT	CASSQDLRQRNEKLFF
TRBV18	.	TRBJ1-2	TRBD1	TGTGCCAGCTCACCCCGGGACAGGGCCTATGGCTACACCTTC	CASSPRDRAYGYTF
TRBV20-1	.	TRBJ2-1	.	TGCAGTGCTAGTCCAGGGGCTCTAATACTCAATGAGCAGTTCTTC	CSASPGALILNEQFF
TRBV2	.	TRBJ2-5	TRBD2	TGTGCCAGCAGTGAAGTAGCGGGTGTGACCCAGTACTTC	CASSEVAGVTQYF
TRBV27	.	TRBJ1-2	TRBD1	TGTGCCAGCAGTTTACGGGGCAGGGGGGACTATGGCTACACCTTC	CASSLRGRGDYGYTF
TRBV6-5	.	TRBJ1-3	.	TGTGCCAGCAGTTACACAAGACAGACCTCTGGAAACACCATATATTTT	CASSYTRQTSGNTIYF
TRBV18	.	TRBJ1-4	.	TGTGCCAGCTCACCATTCGGGGGAAATAATGAAAAACTGTTTTTT	CASSPFGGNNEKLFF
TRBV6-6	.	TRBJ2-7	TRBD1	TGTGCCAGCAGTTACTCGGTACAGGGGAGCTACGAGCAGTACTTC	CASSYSVQGSYEQYF
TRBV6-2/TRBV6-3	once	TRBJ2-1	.	TGTGCCAGCAGCACCAGCAATGAGCAGTTCTTC	CASSTSNEQFF
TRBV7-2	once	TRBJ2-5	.	TGTGCCAGCAGCTTAGGCAGGGTAGTGGGGACCCAGTACTTC	CASSLGRVVGTQYF
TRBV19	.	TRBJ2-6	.	TGTGCCAGTAGTATCAGGGCGGCGAACTCTGGGGCCAACGTCCTGACTTTC	CASSIRAANSGANVLTF
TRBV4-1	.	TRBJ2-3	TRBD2	TGCGCCAGCAGCCAAGGGGGAAGCGGGGTCAGCACAGATACGCAGTATTTT	CASSQGGSGVSTDTQYF
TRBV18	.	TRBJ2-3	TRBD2	TGTGCCAGCTCACCATTTGCGGGGGGGCCGACAGATACGCAGTATTTT	CASSPFAGGPTDTQYF
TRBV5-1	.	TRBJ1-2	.	TGCGCCAGCAGCCTGAGCGGGGGTAACTATGGCTACACCTTC	CASSLSGGNYGYTF